Only one count was recorded for the clone carrying this TCR beta chain. Its target is not known. Noted time point: week 11, during vaccination. It was 300 ug of mutant IDH1 20-mer peptide that made up each vaccine dose, given with topical imiquimod. This table comes from immunoSEQ multiplex PCR, and its TCRdb copy is limited to in-frame clones, with some not included. Of some 130,000 clones in the sample, around 80% are singletons; the top ten hold around 5.5%. This entry belongs to a study of a mutant IDH1 vaccine in newly diagnosed glioma. Study-level information: Mean patient age was approximately 40 years; about 62% were male and approximately 40% female. General study points: A vaccine-induced immune response developed in around 94% of the patients.

Sequences were derived from PBMCs, sampled from a glioma patient whose treatment included an IDH1 peptide vaccine. This sequence originates from a man between 35 and 55 years old with glioma.

Here the CDR3 reads CASSPASWGTEAFF. CDR3 nucleotide sequence: TGTGCCAGCTCACCGGCTTCATGGGGCACTGAAGCTTTCTTT. The chain joins TRBV18 to TRBJ1-1; D gene unclear. V lost 3 bases and J lost 4, with 12 bases in between. CDR1 is KGHSH, CDR2 LQKENI, per germline. The CDR3 has 14 amino acids.